This T cell receptor (beta chain) stems from a study of blood T cells in healthy people across ages. The second PCR ran roughly 7 to 12 cycles with a sample-barcoded 5' primer and J-beta primers. One entry per CDR3 protein, called by TCRdb with MiXCR from the 5' RACE reads. The sample yields more than 800,000 distinct CDR3 sequences, 29% seen once. This clonotype was counted at least ten times. Its antigen is not known. Study-level points and caveats: Higher diversity and more naive CD4+ cells were features of long-lived donors, compared to aged donors.

V gave up 3 bases and J gave up 6 bases; unmatched junction bases: 4. Germline values: CDR1 KGHDR, CDR2 SFDVKD. The CDR3 has 15 amino acids. The sequenced sample was blood. The clonotype comes from an elderly woman in good health. The genes are TRBV24-1 and TRBJ2-1; 10 bases match TRBD1. DNA for the CDR3: TGTGCCACCAGTGATCTCGGACAGGGGGGCAATGAGCAGTTCTTC. Protein sequence: CATSDLGQGGNEQFF.